These 27 T cell receptor beta chains were sequenced from one sample in a study of cytomegalovirus exposure and HLA in healthy donors. The PCR contained 60 Vbeta and 13 Jbeta primers. Assay: immunoSEQ multiplex PCR; the TCRdb copy retains only in-frame clones and omits some. The profile shows approximately 150,000 clones, about 75% of them singletons. Sequencing was carried out using PBMCs. The origin of the receptors is a man in his late teens or twenties in good health and CMV-seropositive.

The J gene is TRBJ1-4, the V gene TRBV5-6, with unresolved D. The CDR3 totals 16 residues. Germline CDR1 is SGHDT and CDR2 is YYEEEE. V lost 4 bases and J lost 8, with 21 bases in between. CDR3: CASSQQLKTSQEKLFF. In DNA, the CDR3 is TGTGCCAGCAGCCAACAACTAAAAACATCTCAAGAAAAACTGTTTTTT.

V is TRBV28 and J is TRBJ2-7; tentatively, D is TRBD2 (6 bases). The V gene's germline CDR1 is MDHEN and CDR2 SYDVKM. V was cut by 3 bases and J by 0 bases, with 15 bases left in between. The CDR3 is 16 amino acids. DNA of the CDR3: TGTGCCAGCAGTTTTGCCACCCGGGGGACCTCCTACGAGCAGTACTTC. It yields the protein CASSFATRGTSYEQYF.

The chain recombines TRBV29-1 with TRBJ2-7; TRBD2 is a possible D gene (6 bases). There are 13 residues in the CDR3. The germline gives CDR1 SQVTM, CDR2 ANQGSEA. This CDR3 is CSVLGGSSYEQYF. CDR3 nucleotide sequence: TGCAGTGTCCTCGGAGGGAGCTCCTACGAGCAGTACTTC.

This clone showed up just once. This rearrangement joins TRBV14 to TRBJ2-7; 8 bases fit TRBD2. Germline CDR1 and CDR2: SGHDN and FVKESK. V lost 6 bases, J lost 0 bases, and 7 bases stayed unmatched. The CDR3 has 15 residues. CDR3 coding DNA: TGTGCCAGCAGGGGGACGGGAGGGAGCTCCTACGAGCAGTACTTC. It yields the protein CASRGTGGSSYEQYF.

This rearrangement joins TRBV5-4 to TRBJ2-2; 7 bases line up with TRBD1. The length of the CDR3 is 15 residues. From germline, CDR1 is SGHNT and CDR2 YYREEE (reference sequence). Trimming took 4 bases from V and 5 from J; bases not matched to a gene: 8. CDR3 sequence: CASSLKGRGTGELFF. The CDR3 DNA is TGTGCCAGCAGCCTAAAGGGCAGGGGGACCGGGGAGCTGTTTTTT.

The chain combines TRBV5-4 with TRBJ2-5; a weak D match, TRBD2 (6 bases). Trimming shortened V by 4 bases and J by 5 bases, and 12 bases separated the two germline ends. There are 13 residues in the CDR3. The germline V gene encodes CDR1 SGHNT and CDR2 YYREEE (reference sequence). CDR3 loop: CASSGGPEETQYF. Written as DNA, the CDR3 is TGTGCCAGCAGCGGAGGGCCCGAGGAGACCCAGTACTTC.

This clone was observed a handful of times. The V and J genes are TRBV18 and TRBJ1-4, with 8 positions matching TRBD1. From germline, CDR1 is KGHSH and CDR2 LQKENI. This CDR3 has 15 amino acids. J gave up 4 bases and V 4 bases, and 5 bases lay outside the gene matches. DNA for the CDR3: TGTGCCAGCTCACGCGAACAGGGGGGTAATGAAAAACTGTTTTTT. Protein sequence: CASSREQGGNEKLFF.

The V call is TRBV19, the J call TRBJ2-4; D gene ambiguous. Trimming took 3 bases from V and 6 from J, leaving 9 bases between them. This CDR3 spans 13 amino acids. Germline CDR1 LNHDA, CDR2 SQIVND (reference sequence). The DNA for the CDR3 is TGTGCCAGTAGTATGTCACAGACAAACATTCAGTACTTC. It encodes CASSMSQTNIQYF.

A few counts support this clone. This rearrangement joins TRBV5-6 to TRBJ2-1, with 7 positions matching TRBD1. The trim removed 0 bases at V and 0 bases at J, leaving 12 bases unmatched. Germline-derived CDR1 and CDR2 are SGHDT and YYEEEE. This CDR3 contains 19 residues. The CDR3 spells CASSLDHLWGQSSYNEQFF. The CDR3 nucleotides read TGTGCCAGCAGCTTGGATCATTTATGGGGACAGAGCTCCTACAATGAGCAGTTCTTC.

V is TRBV4-1 and J is TRBJ1-4; 9 nucleotides line up with TRBD1. This CDR3 has 14 amino acids. The ends lost 4 bases at V and 7 bases at J; junction bases unmatched: 4. In germline, CDR1 is MGHRA, CDR2 YSYEKL. Here the CDR3 reads CASSLGQGGEKLFF. For the CDR3, the DNA is TGCGCCAGCAGCCTGGGACAGGGAGGTGAAAAACTGTTTTTT.

V and J are TRBV28 and TRBJ2-5, with TRBD2 identical over 12 bases. This CDR3 contains 16 residues. Germline V gene data show CDR1 as MDHEN and CDR2 as SYDVKM. Trimming removed 4 bases from V and 5 bases from J; junction bases left unmatched: 8. CDR3 in DNA: TGTGCCAGCAGTTCGTGGACTAGCGGGACTAGTGAGACCCAGTACTTC. This encodes CASSSWTSGTSETQYF.

The V call is TRBV6-6, the J call TRBJ2-3; D is possibly TRBD2 (5 bases). This CDR3 spans 15 amino acids. Germline V lookup: CDR1 MNHNY, CDR2 SVGAGI (reference sequence). Trimming pared 6 bases from V and 0 bases from J, leaving 13 bases between. CDR3 loop: CASSPGVYSTDTQYF. The DNA of the CDR3 is TGTGCCAGCAGCCCCGGGGTATATAGCACAGATACGCAGTATTTT.

V is TRBV25-1 and J is TRBJ2-2; the D is unclear. The germline V and J ends were trimmed by 10 bases and 6 bases, with 12 bases remaining between them. The CDR3 consists of 12 residues. The germline V gene encodes CDR1 MGHDK and CDR2 SYGVNS. In DNA form, the CDR3 reads TGTGCCACCAGCATTAGAGCCGGGGAGCTGTTTTTT. This codes for CATSIRAGELFF.

J is TRBJ2-7 and V is TRBV7-9, with 7 bases aligning to TRBD2. Per the germline V gene, CDR1 is SEHNR and CDR2 is FQNEAQ (reference sequence). This CDR3 region has 15 residues. Trimming cost V 7 bases and J 7 bases; bases outside gene matches: 16. DNA for the CDR3: TGTGCCAGCACCCTAGGAGCGGGAAGTGTGAGTGAGCAGTACTTC. Protein: CASTLGAGSVSEQYF.

Only one count was recorded for this clone. This chain connects TRBV28 to TRBJ2-3; tentatively, D is TRBD2 (6 bases). Germline loops: CDR1 MDHEN, CDR2 SYDVKM. The CDR3 is 16 amino acids. V lost 6 bases, J lost 4 bases, and 20 bases lay in between. In DNA form, the CDR3 reads TGTGCCAGCAGCTCTAGGTCGGGGGAGGTTGCAGATACGCAGTATTTT. Encoded protein: CASSSRSGEVADTQYF.

This clone is a singleton in its sample. The rearrangement joins TRBV7-8 to TRBJ2-7; the D gene is possibly TRBD2 (5 bases). Trimming shortened V by 5 bases and J by 0 bases, and 14 bases separated the two germline ends. The CDR3 consists of 15 residues. Per the germline V gene, CDR1 is SGHVS and CDR2 is FQNEAQ. CDR3 DNA sequence: TGTGCCAGCAGCGCCCCCGGGGTAAGCTCCTACGAGCAGTACTTC. Translated, it gives CASSAPGVSSYEQYF.

This chain connects TRBV4-1 to TRBJ1-2; D uncertain. This CDR3 has 15 residues. The V end lost 4 bases, the J end lost 7 bases, and 19 bases lay between the germline ends. CDR1 MGHRA and CDR2 YSYEKL come from the germline V gene. DNA for the CDR3: TGCGCCAGCAGCCTTCAAGACGTCGGGGTTGGTGGCTACACCTTC. This codes for CASSLQDVGVGGYTF.

V is TRBV18 and J is TRBJ1-1, with 11 bases matching TRBD1. V lost 3 bases and J lost 3; bases outside the gene matches: 18. Per the germline V gene, CDR1 is KGHSH and CDR2 is LQKENI. CDR3 length: 20 residues. CDR3 sequence reads: CASSPFPLGQGAMSDTEAFF. DNA for the CDR3: TGTGCCAGCTCACCGTTTCCCCTAGGACAGGGGGCAATGTCGGACACTGAAGCTTTCTTT.

V usage is TRBV28 and J usage is TRBJ2-6; no clear D. Trimming pared 6 bases from V and 1 base from J, leaving 19 bases between. The CDR3 covers 18 residues. Looked up from germline, CDR1 is MDHEN and CDR2 is SYDVKM. CDR3 coding DNA: TGTGCCAGCAGCCACAACCAACCCCTGCGGTCTGGGGCCAACGTCCTGACTTTC. Its translation: CASSHNQPLRSGANVLTF.

The chain carries TRBV5-4 and TRBJ2-1, with TRBD2 matching over 10 bases. The germline gives CDR1 SGHNT, CDR2 YYREEE (reference sequence). V trimming: 3 bases; J trimming: 4 bases; junction bases outside the gene matches: 13. This CDR3 is 18 amino acids long. Here the CDR3 reads CASSSPTATSGKYNEQFF. The DNA for the CDR3 is TGTGCCAGCAGCTCCCCGACGGCTACTAGCGGGAAGTACAATGAGCAGTTCTTC.

The sample holds one count of this clone. The CDR3 nucleotides read TGTGCCAGCAGCCCTCTAAGTAAAGCTTTCTTT. It codes for CASSPLSKAFF. The rearrangement links TRBV7-9 to TRBJ1-1; D unclear. Germline values: CDR1 SEHNR, CDR2 FQNEAQ (reference sequence). The CDR3 is 11 amino acids. Trimming cost V 5 bases and J 9 bases, with 10 bases left between them.

This clone has a single count. V gene TRBV28 combines with J gene TRBJ2-7; D is unresolved. CDR1 is MDHEN and CDR2 is SYDVKM in the germline V gene. This CDR3 is 14 amino acids long. Trimming stripped 5 bases from V and 2 bases from J, with 13 bases between. CDR3 bases: TGTGCCAGCAGTCTCCCCTTTTCCCCCTACGAGCAGTACTTC. Translated: CASSLPFSPYEQYF.

The V and J genes are TRBV10-2 and TRBJ2-7; 9 bases fit TRBD1. Losses at the gene ends were 4 bases for V and 6 bases for J; bases not matched to a gene: 4. Germline loops: CDR1 WSHSY, CDR2 SAAADI. The CDR3 is made up of 13 amino acids. CDR3 residues: CASSAPGQGEQYF. In DNA form, the CDR3 reads TGCGCCAGCAGTGCGCCGGGACAGGGCGAGCAGTACTTC.

The chain carries TRBV5-1 and TRBJ2-7, with TRBD2 identical over 8 bases. V lost 3 bases to trimming and J lost 7 bases; unmatched junction nucleotides: 12. Germline V lookup: CDR1 SGHRS, CDR2 YFSETQ. The CDR3 contains 15 residues. The CDR3 sequence: CASSSGGGPAGEQYF. CDR3 DNA sequence: TGCGCCAGCAGCTCCGGGGGGGGCCCTGCGGGGGAGCAGTACTTC.

The J gene is TRBJ2-5, the V gene TRBV4-1; no clear D. There are 16 residues in the CDR3. V gave up 4 bases and J gave up 0 bases, with 15 bases separating them. Germline V gene lookup returns CDR1 MGHRA and CDR2 YSYEKL. The CDR3 is CASSLTPRGDQETQYF. The CDR3 DNA sequence: TGCGCCAGCAGCCTCACCCCCCGCGGCGACCAAGAGACCCAGTACTTC.

V gene TRBV7-9 combines with J gene TRBJ1-1; D ambiguous. Germline CDR1 SEHNR, CDR2 FQNEAQ (reference sequence). The CDR3 consists of 12 residues. With 3 bases removed from V and 2 bases from J, the gap between germline ends came to 4 bases. Here the CDR3 DNA reads TGTGCCAGCAGCTTTGTAAACACTGAAGCTTTCTTT. It yields the protein CASSFVNTEAFF.

The chain links TRBV28 to TRBJ1-5; tentatively, D is TRBD1 (6 bases). The germline gives CDR1 MDHEN, CDR2 SYDVKM. The CDR3 is 13 amino acids. V was cut by 8 bases and J by 5 bases, with 13 bases left in between. This CDR3 reads CASWTDGYQPQHF. DNA for the CDR3: TGTGCCAGCTGGACAGATGGATATCAGCCCCAGCATTTT.